The 31 T cell receptor beta chains listed next were all sequenced from one sample in a study of T cell repertoires in cytomegalovirus infection (dated by TCRdb to between 2019 and 2020). Their specific antigens are unknown. The instrument given in TCRdb is Illumina HiSeq 1500. The raw public data were reprocessed by TCRdb itself: fastp quality trimming at Q25, MiXCR clonotype calling, in-frame beta chains only. Identical CDR3 proteins give one entry, which carries the most common genes and DNA. The sample table contains 750,000 to 950,000 distinct CDR3 sequences; only one count was recorded for around 29% of them. About an eighth of the sample is taken by the ten largest. Read against the paper, the sample's treatment or condition label means: in vitro stimulation with specific CMV peptide epitopes to enrich CMV-specific T cells. The sequencing here drew on cultured CD8+ T cells from PBMCs, taken from culture after CMV antigen stimulation. The source of these receptors is a human donor in good health (CMV status not recorded). Some clones in this sample may be carry-over from other donors' samples.

This clonotype was found a few times. The genes are TRBV7-8 and TRBJ2-4; 8 bases fit TRBD2. The CDR3 consists of 18 residues. The V segment lost 3 bases and the J segment 5 bases; nucleotides outside the gene matches: 15. Germline assignment: CDR1 SGHVS and CDR2 FQNEAQ. CDR3 sequence: CASSFSGVRIGGENIQYF. The DNA for the CDR3 is TGTGCCAGCAGCTTTAGCGGGGTTAGGATCGGGGGCGAAAACATTCAGTACTTC. The variable domain in full, completed from reference TRBV7-8 and TRBJ2-4, reads GAGVSQSPRYKVAKRGQDVALRCDPISGHVSLFWYQQALGQGPEFLTYFQNEAQLDKSGLPSDRFFAERPEGSVSTLKIQRTQQEDSAVYLCASSFSGVRIGGENIQYFGAGTRLSVL.

The rearrangement uses TRBV6-5 and TRBJ1-1, with D perhaps matching TRBD1 (5 bases). V was cut by 0 bases and J by 7 bases, with 9 bases left in between. This CDR3 region has 13 residues. Germline V CDR1 and CDR2: MNHEY, SVGAGI. This CDR3 is CASSYSGLYEAFF. In DNA, the CDR3 is TGTGCCAGCAGTTACTCGGGACTTTATGAAGCTTTCTTT.

The chain is built from TRBV13 and TRBJ2-5; TRBD2 matches at 14 bases. Germline V gene lookup returns CDR1 PRHDT and CDR2 FYEKMQ (reference sequence). V shed 4 bases, J shed 5 bases, and the junction held 12 bases outside the gene matches. The CDR3 extends over 18 amino acids. The CDR3 DNA sequence: TGTGCCAGCAGCTCCGGCCGGACTAGCGGGGGGCCGGGGGAGACCCAGTACTTC. This gives the protein CASSSGRTSGGPGETQYF.

The chain joins TRBV10-3 to TRBJ1-5; 7 bases are shared with TRBD1. In germline, CDR1 is ENHRY, CDR2 SYGVKD. After removal of 3 bases from V and 2 bases from J, the junction contained 10 bases not matched to a gene. The CDR3 is 17 residues long. The CDR3 nucleotides are TGTGCCATCAGTGACCGACAGGGTGAGGTAGGCAATCAGCCCCAGCATTTT. This gives the protein CAISDRQGEVGNQPQHF.

The genes are TRBV13 and TRBJ2-1; TRBD2 agrees at 12 bases. J lost 5 bases, V lost 4 bases, and 6 bases had no gene match. Germline CDR1 PRHDT, CDR2 FYEKMQ (reference sequence). This CDR3 is 16 amino acids long. The CDR3 nucleotides are TGTGCCAGCAGCTCGAGGACTAGCGGGGAGAACAATGAGCAGTTCTTC. This encodes CASSSRTSGENNEQFF.

The chain employs TRBV6-6 and TRBJ2-7; 8 nucleotides match TRBD2. Germline V gene lookup returns CDR1 MNHNY and CDR2 SVGAGI (reference sequence). The CDR3 runs 14 residues. Trimming removed 2 bases from V and 4 bases from J; junction bases left unmatched: 4. As DNA, the CDR3 is TGTGCCAGCAGTTACGACAGCGGGGGTTACGAGCAGTACTTC. Translation: CASSYDSGGYEQYF.

The chain is built from TRBV7-2 and TRBJ1-1; D is uncertain. CDR1 and CDR2 (germline): SGHTA, FQGNSA. Trimming pared 6 bases from V and 1 base from J, leaving 9 bases between. This CDR3 has 13 residues. The CDR3 nucleotides read TGTGCCAGCAGGCGGGCGGGGAACACTGAAGCTTTCTTT. It translates to CASRRAGNTEAFF.

The chain joins TRBV7-9 to TRBJ1-1; tentatively, D is TRBD1 (5 bases). Germline V gives CDR1 SEHNR, CDR2 FQNEAQ (reference sequence). CDR3 length equals 14 residues. V was pared by 8 bases and J by 3 bases, with 16 bases between. For the CDR3, the DNA is TGTGCCAGCCTCTCTGTGAGGGGACACACTGAAGCTTTCTTT. This gives the protein CASLSVRGHTEAFF.

This clonotype was seen a few times. The chain carries TRBV6-6 and TRBJ2-1; 9 bases are shared with TRBD1. V trimming: 7 bases; J trimming: 4 bases; junction bases outside the gene matches: 5. The germline CDR1 and CDR2 sequences are MNHNY and SVGAGI (reference sequence). This CDR3 contains 14 residues. The CDR3 region is CASTGTGKYNEQFF. The CDR3 DNA reads as TGTGCCAGCACAGGGACAGGGAAGTACAATGAGCAGTTCTTC.

A few counts support this clonotype. The genes are TRBV12-3 or TRBV12-4 and TRBJ1-2; no firm D call. There are 13 residues in the CDR3. Between the trimmed V and J ends, which lost 4 bases and 6 bases, there was a span of 12 bases. The CDR3 is CASSYSIGDGYTF. The CDR3 DNA is TGTGCCAGCAGTTATTCCATCGGGGATGGCTACACCTTC.

This clonotype was observed at least ten times. This sequence joins TRBV7-8 and TRBJ1-5; D not resolved. V lost 1 base, J lost 3 bases, and 13 bases lay in between. The germline gives CDR1 SGHVS, CDR2 FQNEAQ. The CDR3 totals 16 residues. The CDR3 here is CASSLGAGGFNQPQHF. The CDR3 bases are TGTGCCAGCAGCTTAGGTGCAGGAGGTTTCAATCAGCCCCAGCATTTT. The entire variable domain, with the rest obtained from reference TRBV7-8 and TRBJ1-5, is as follows: GAGVSQSPRYKVAKRGQDVALRCDPISGHVSLFWYQQALGQGPEFLTYFQNEAQLDKSGLPSDRFFAERPEGSVSTLKIQRTQQEDSAVYLCASSLGAGGFNQPQHFGDGTRLSIL.

This clonotype was counted a few times. V is TRBV27 and J is TRBJ1-1, with 10 bases that match TRBD1. The CDR3 totals 13 residues. The ends lost 3 bases at V and 11 bases at J; junction bases unmatched: 6. Germline V CDR1 and CDR2: MNHEY, SMNVEV (reference sequence). The chain's CDR3 is CASSLSTGGMAFF. Written as DNA, the CDR3 is TGTGCCAGCAGTTTGTCGACAGGGGGCATGGCTTTCTTT.

There are many counts of this clonotype. This chain connects TRBV12-3 or TRBV12-4 to TRBJ1-5; 9 nucleotides agree with TRBD1. The CDR3 sequence is 16 residues long. J lost 6 bases, V lost 5 bases, and 11 bases had no gene match. The CDR3 DNA sequence: TGTGCCAGCAGTCCCTACAAAACAGGGGGCGGTCAGCCCCAGCATTTT. This codes for CASSPYKTGGGQPQHF.

This clonotype was detected ten times or more. The chain employs TRBV12-3 or TRBV12-4 and TRBJ1-2; 12 nucleotides line up with TRBD1. The CDR3 covers 14 residues. The junction had 4 bases not matched to a gene; V was cut back by 3 bases and J by 8 bases. As DNA, the CDR3 is TGTGCCAGCAGTTTGGGACAGGGGGCCGGAGGCTACACCTTC. It translates to CASSLGQGAGGYTF.

DNA of the CDR3: TGTGCTAGTGGTTTTTGGGACAGCAAACAACTTGGGGAAAAACTGTTTTTT. As protein: CASGFWDSKQLGEKLFF. The genes are TRBV12-5 and TRBJ1-4, with 7 bases aligning to TRBD1. The CDR3 spans 17 residues. Germline assignment: CDR1 LGHNT and CDR2 FRNRAP. J gave up 8 bases and V 3 bases, and 15 bases lay outside the gene matches. The entire variable domain, with the rest obtained from reference TRBV12-5 and TRBJ1-4, is as follows: DARVTQTPRHKVTEMGQEVTMRCQPILGHNTVFWYRQTMMQGLELLAYFRNRAPLDDSGMPKDRFSAEMPDATLATLKIQPSEPRDSAVYFCASGFWDSKQLGEKLFFGSGTQLSVL.

The rearrangement links TRBV6-6 to TRBJ2-7; TRBD2 matches 8 bases. The CDR3 totals 15 residues. CDR1 MNHNY and CDR2 SVGAGI come from the germline V gene (reference sequence). The ends lost 6 bases at V and 0 bases at J; junction bases unmatched: 7. The CDR3 bases are TGTGCCAGCAGCCGTAGCGGGGTTAGCTCCTACGAGCAGTACGTC. This translates into CASSRSGVSSYEQYV.

The chain carries TRBV2 and TRBJ1-2; 8 bases agree with TRBD1. The CDR3 is 14 residues long. Germline loops: CDR1 SNHLY, CDR2 FYNNEI. The ends lost 8 bases at V and 8 bases at J; junction bases unmatched: 13. CDR3 bases: TGTGCCAGCCCAAGCAACCAGGGGGCGGGAGGCTACACCTTC. Translation: CASPSNQGAGGYTF.

The chain is built from TRBV7-4 and TRBJ2-5, with 10 positions matching TRBD1. V lost 4 bases and J lost 3; bases outside the gene matches: 5. Germline CDR1 is SGHVT and CDR2 is SQSDAQ. This CDR3 has 15 residues. CDR3 coding DNA: TGTGCCAGCAGCTCGTACGGGACAGGGGAAGAGACCCAGTACTTC. Translated, it gives CASSSYGTGEETQYF.

In its sample, this clonotype was seen many times. The chain couples TRBV7-2 to TRBJ1-3; the match to TRBD1 covers 12 bases. Germline V CDR1 and CDR2: SGHTA, FQGNSA. CDR3 length: 17 amino acids. Germline trimming cut 1 base from V and 3 bases from J; bases unmatched to any gene: 4. CDR3 DNA sequence: TGTGCCAGCAGCTTAGATGGGACAGGGGGCGGTGGAAACACCATATATTTT. This encodes CASSLDGTGGGGNTIYF.

The rearrangement uses TRBV5-4 and TRBJ2-1; D is ambiguous. CDR1 is SGHNT, CDR2 YYREEE, per germline (reference sequence). CDR3 size: 12 residues. Between the trimmed V and J ends, which lost 5 bases and 9 bases, there was a span of 12 bases. The CDR3 nucleotides read TGTGCCAGCAGTCCAGAGAGATTTGAGCAGTTCTTC. Its translation is CASSPERFEQFF.

CDR3 protein: CASSGRDTYEQYF. The CDR3 nucleotides read TGTGCCAGCAGCGGCCGAGACACCTACGAGCAGTACTTC. J is TRBJ2-7 and V is TRBV7-9; D unresolved. The germline gives CDR1 SEHNR, CDR2 FQNEAQ (reference sequence). CDR3 length equals 13 residues. Trimming pared 5 bases from V and 2 bases from J, leaving 10 bases between.

The chain joins TRBV7-3 to TRBJ2-5; D remains ambiguous. The germline gives CDR1 SGHTA, CDR2 FQGTGA. This CDR3 region has 12 residues. With 1 base removed from V and 5 bases from J, the gap between germline ends came to 5 bases. The CDR3 is CASSLNSETQYF. The CDR3 nucleotides read TGTGCCAGCAGCTTAAATTCGGAGACCCAGTACTTC. The complete variable domain, with remaining parts taken from reference TRBV7-3 and TRBJ2-5, reads GAGVSQTPSNKVTEKGKYVELRCDPISGHTALYWYRQSLGQGPEFLIYFQGTGAADDSGLPNDRFFAVRPEGSVSTLKIQRTERGDSAVYLCASSLNSETQYFGPGTRLLVL.

The rearrangement uses TRBV6-6 and TRBJ2-2; D gene ambiguous. V shed 0 bases and J shed 1 base, with 9 bases lying between them. Looked up from germline, CDR1 is MNHNY and CDR2 is SVGAGI (reference sequence). This CDR3 region has 16 residues. For the CDR3, the DNA is TGTGCCAGCAGTTACTCGAGCACCTTGAACACCGGGGAGCTGTTTTTT. This translates into CASSYSSTLNTGELFF.

The gene calls are TRBV14 and TRBJ2-3, with no clear D. In germline, CDR1 is SGHDN, CDR2 FVKESK. This CDR3 has 13 amino acids. V shed 1 base and J shed 5 bases, with 7 bases lying between them. CDR3 in DNA: TGTGCCAGCAGCCAAGTACATAAAGATACGCAGTATTTT. It encodes CASSQVHKDTQYF. Together with reference TRBV14 and TRBJ2-3, the CDR3 gives the full variable domain: EAGVTQFPSHSVIEKGQTVTLRCDPISGHDNLYWYRRVMGKEIKFLLHFVKESKQDESGMPNNRFLAERTGGTYSTLKVQPAELEDSGVYFCASSQVHKDTQYFGPGTRLTVL.

This clonotype was counted between two and nine times. V and J are TRBV5-6 and TRBJ2-4; D call uncertain. This CDR3 has 14 amino acids. V was cut by 0 bases and J by 4 bases, with 8 bases left in between. Germline CDR1 and CDR2: SGHDT and YYEEEE. CDR3 nucleotides: TGTGCCAGCAGCTTGGGAAGACCTAAAAACATTCAGTACTTC. Protein: CASSLGRPKNIQYF.

This clonotype was seen a few times. CDR3 sequence: CASSLRYRGGYGYTF. The CDR3 region has the DNA TGTGCCAGCAGCTTACGTTACAGGGGCGGCTATGGCTACACCTTC. The genes are TRBV7-9 and TRBJ1-2; 7 nucleotides match TRBD1. V dropped 2 bases and J dropped 4; count of bases not matched to a gene: 7. The CDR3 has 15 residues. The germline V gene has CDR1 SEHNR and CDR2 FQNEAQ (reference sequence).

V and J are TRBV7-4 and TRBJ2-3, with 16 bases fitting TRBD2. Germline V gives CDR1 SGHVT, CDR2 SQSDAQ. The V gene end was trimmed by 5 bases and the J gene end by 4 bases; junction bases not matched to a gene: 15. CDR3 length equals 20 residues. This CDR3 is CASSPGTSGGEWVTADTQYF. The CDR3 coding sequence is TGTGCCAGCAGCCCCGGGACTAGCGGGGGGGAATGGGTTACCGCAGATACGCAGTATTTT.

V gene TRBV7-9 combines with J gene TRBJ1-2; 9 bases are shared with TRBD1. CDR3 size: 12 residues. V was clipped by 4 bases and J by 14 bases; unmatched bases: 8. Germline lookup yields CDR1 SEHNR and CDR2 FQNEAQ (reference sequence). The DNA of the CDR3 is TGTGCCAGCAGCTCCGGGACAGGGACGGGGACCTTC. The encoded protein is CASSSGTGTGTF.

The chain employs TRBV19 and TRBJ1-6; a possible D gene is TRBD1 (5 bases). Trimming removed 6 bases from V and 10 bases from J, with 13 bases in between. The germline gives CDR1 LNHDA, CDR2 SQIVND (reference sequence). The CDR3 spans 13 residues. DNA for the CDR3: TGTGCCAGTAGCCGGGGGGTAGAGTCACCCCTCCACTTT. This encodes CASSRGVESPLHF.

The rearrangement links TRBV7-9 to TRBJ1-1, with 7 bases aligning to TRBD1. V was clipped by 7 bases and J by 7 bases; unmatched bases: 3. Germline CDR1 reads SEHNR; CDR2 reads FQNEAQ (reference sequence). This CDR3 comprises 11 residues. The CDR3 sequence: CASTRTGEAFF. CDR3 nucleotides: TGTGCCAGCACCCGGACAGGTGAAGCTTTCTTT.

The gene calls are TRBV27 and TRBJ2-7; D uncertain. V shed 2 bases and J shed 6 bases, with 11 bases lying between them. Germline V lookup: CDR1 MNHEY, CDR2 SMNVEV (reference sequence). The CDR3 consists of 13 residues. The CDR3 bases are TGTGCCAGCAGTTTAGGTACCCCCGGCGAGCAGTACTTC. It is translated as CASSLGTPGEQYF.